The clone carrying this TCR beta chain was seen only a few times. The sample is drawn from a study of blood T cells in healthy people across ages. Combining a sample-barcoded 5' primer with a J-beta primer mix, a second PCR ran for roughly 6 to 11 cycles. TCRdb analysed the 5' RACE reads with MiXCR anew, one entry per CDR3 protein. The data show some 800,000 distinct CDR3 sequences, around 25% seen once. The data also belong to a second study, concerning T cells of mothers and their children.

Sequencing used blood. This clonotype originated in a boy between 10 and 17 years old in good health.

CDR3 DNA sequence: TGTGCCACCCCGTGTACGGGAGGGGATACGCAGTATTTT. Protein: CATPCTGGDTQYF. The J gene is TRBJ2-3, the V gene TRBV21-1; the table's D call TRBD2 went unverified against the DNA. TRBV21-1 is a documented pseudogene. This CDR3 is built from 13 residues.